The 32 T cell receptor beta chains reported below all come from one sample, sequenced in a study of cytomegalovirus exposure and HLA in healthy donors. The PCR had 60 Vbeta and 13 Jbeta primers. Generated by immunoSEQ multiplex PCR, the TCRdb table keeps only in-frame clones and is missing some. Here the sample spans 200,000 to 250,000 clones, 78% being singletons. What was sequenced was PBMCs. Receptor source: a male donor in good health and CMV-seronegative.

The chain recombines TRBV4-1 with TRBJ2-5, with D possibly matching TRBD2 (5 bases). V was clipped by 1 base and J by 3 bases, with 9 bases between them. The CDR3 has 14 residues. Germline CDR1 is MGHRA and CDR2 is YSYEKL. The CDR3 coding sequence is TGCGCCAGCAGCCAAGGTTTGAGGGAAGAGACCCAGTACTTC. Protein: CASSQGLREETQYF.

The chain carries TRBV21-1 and TRBJ1-2; TRBD1, the table's D call, lacks a check against the DNA. TRBV21-1 is annotated as a pseudogene. The CDR3 has 15 amino acids. The CDR3 here is CASSAGTPVNYGYTF. DNA of the CDR3: TGTGCCAGCAGCGCAGGGACACCGGTTAACTATGGCTACACCTTC.

J is TRBJ2-7 and V is TRBV7-8; tentative D call: TRBD2 (5 bases). The germline gives CDR1 SGHVS, CDR2 FQNEAQ. CDR3 length: 14 residues. V was trimmed by 8 bases and J by 5 bases, leaving 19 bases between them. CDR3 bases: TGTGCCAGCGGGTTGGGGAGTAGGACGCACGAGCAGTACTTC. Residues: CASGLGSRTHEQYF.

This clone was seen many times. CDR3 in DNA: TGTGCCACCAGCAGAGATCGGACCCCGCGGACAACGAATGAGCAGTTCTTC. It codes for CATSRDRTPRTTNEQFF. J is TRBJ2-1 and V is TRBV15; D may be TRBD1 (5 bases). The CDR3 runs 17 residues. V lost 0 bases and J 7 bases, leaving 19 bases between the germline ends. Germline loops: CDR1 LNHNV, CDR2 YYDKDF (reference sequence).

A single count supports this clone. The chain links TRBV6-1 to TRBJ2-1; maybe TRBD2 (5 bases). With 7 bases removed from V and 12 bases from J, the gap between germline ends came to 25 bases. This CDR3 is 15 amino acids long. Germline V lookup: CDR1 MNHNS, CDR2 SASEGT. The CDR3 loop is CASTGGGLTEPRQFF. In nucleotides, the CDR3 is TGTGCCAGCACCGGAGGTGGGCTAACTGAGCCAAGGCAGTTCTTC.

V and J are TRBV11-2 and TRBJ2-2, with D uncertain. Germline V gene lookup returns CDR1 SGHAT and CDR2 FQNNGV. Deletions cut 3 bases from V and 3 bases from J, with 14 bases between. The CDR3 is made up of 16 amino acids. DNA for the CDR3: TGTGCCAGCAGCTTCCATCGGGTCGTGCACACCGGGGAGCTGTTTTTT. Amino acids: CASSFHRVVHTGELFF.

V gene TRBV28 combines with J gene TRBJ1-2; maybe TRBD1 (5 bases). The CDR3 length is 16 residues. Trimming removed 3 bases at V and 0 bases at J, with 14 bases between. CDR1 is MDHEN, CDR2 SYDVKM, per germline. CDR3 protein: CASSFTAGVSNYGYTF. CDR3 in DNA: TGTGCCAGCAGTTTTACCGCGGGGGTCTCTAACTATGGCTACACCTTC.

This chain uses TRBV4-1 with TRBJ2-5; no firm D call. TRBJ2-7 matches the DNA end more closely, so the J call is doubtful. CDR3 length: 13 residues. CDR1 and CDR2 (germline): MGHRA, YSYEKL. CDR3: CASSQEVTYEQYF. CDR3 bases: TGCGCCAGCAGCCAAGAAGTAACCTACGAGCAGTACTTC.

The chain couples TRBV14 to TRBJ2-5, with D tentatively TRBD2 (6 bases). The V end lost 1 base, the J end lost 1 base, and 10 bases lay between the germline ends. CDR3 length: 15 amino acids. CDR1 is SGHDN, CDR2 FVKESK, per germline. CDR3 sequence: CASSQGWGGQETQYF. The CDR3 DNA follows: TGTGCCAGCAGCCAAGGCTGGGGAGGCCAAGAGACCCAGTACTTC.

The chain is built from TRBV5-1 and TRBJ2-1; 8 bases agree with TRBD2. The junction had 10 bases not matched to a gene; V was cut back by 4 bases and J by 7 bases. Germline lookup yields CDR1 SGHRS and CDR2 YFSETQ. There are 15 residues in the CDR3. The CDR3 sequence: CASSQALAAWNEQFF. CDR3 bases: TGCGCCAGCAGCCAGGCACTAGCGGCATGGAATGAGCAGTTCTTC.

The CDR3 protein is CASRTTSGRAGEQYF. The CDR3 nucleotides are TGTGCCAGCAGGACGACTAGCGGGAGGGCGGGGGAGCAGTACTTC. The chain uses TRBV6-1 and TRBJ2-7; 14 nucleotides line up with TRBD2. Germline loops: CDR1 MNHNS, CDR2 SASEGT. The CDR3 runs 15 residues. The V and J ends lost 6 bases and 7 bases, in that order; junction bases with no gene match: 8.

The sample holds one count of this clone. The chain is built from TRBV7-9 and TRBJ1-6, with a possible D match to TRBD1 (5 bases). Per the germline V gene, CDR1 is SEHNR and CDR2 is FQNEAQ (reference sequence). Trimming cost V 4 bases and J 10 bases, with 14 bases left between them. The CDR3 extends over 14 amino acids. The CDR3 nucleotides are TGTGCCAGCAGCTATGGGGCAGGGTCGTCACCCCTCCACTTT. This encodes CASSYGAGSSPLHF. Full variable domain (remainder filled in from reference TRBV7-9 and TRBJ1-6): DTGVSQNPRHKITKRGQNVTFRCDPISEHNRLYWYRQTLGQGPEFLTYFQNEAQLEKSRLLSDRFSAERPKGSFSTLEIQRTEQGDSAMYLCASSYGAGSSPLHFGNGTRLTVT.

The chain has TRBV27 and TRBJ1-5; D perhaps matches TRBD1 (5 bases). Trimming pared 4 bases from V and 6 bases from J, leaving 22 bases between. CDR3 length: 17 amino acids. CDR1 MNHEY and CDR2 SMNVEV come from the germline V gene (reference sequence). The CDR3 is CASSYRYTTGPFQPQHF. The CDR3 nucleotides read TGTGCCAGCAGTTATCGGTACACTACAGGACCTTTTCAGCCCCAGCATTTT.

V is TRBV7-9 and J is TRBJ2-1, with 9 bases matching TRBD2. The length of the CDR3 is 14 residues. In germline, CDR1 is SEHNR, CDR2 FQNEAQ (reference sequence). Unmatched junction bases numbered 6, after V lost 5 bases and J lost 7 bases. In DNA form, the CDR3 reads TGTGCCAGCAGCGTCAGCGGGAGGCCTAATGAGCAGTTCTTC. Protein: CASSVSGRPNEQFF.

V gene TRBV10-2 combines with J gene TRBJ2-7; tentatively, D is TRBD1 (6 bases). The V end lost 1 base, the J end lost 6 bases, and 13 bases lay between the germline ends. The germline gives CDR1 WSHSY, CDR2 SAAADI. The CDR3 sequence is 14 residues long. The CDR3 DNA reads as TGCGCCAGCAGTGAGTGGACAGTTGCAGGCGAGCAGTACTTC. The encoded protein is CASSEWTVAGEQYF.

The chain has TRBV6-5 and TRBJ2-3, with D perhaps TRBD1 (6 bases). CDR3 length equals 15 residues. Trimming pared 6 bases from V and 0 bases from J, leaving 13 bases between. Germline loops: CDR1 MNHEY, CDR2 SVGAGI. CDR3 protein: CASSPDSPSTDTQYF. The CDR3 coding sequence is TGTGCCAGCAGCCCGGACAGTCCTAGCACAGATACGCAGTATTTT.

The chain recombines TRBV5-6 with TRBJ2-7; TRBD1 agrees at 8 bases. Germline CDR1 SGHDT, CDR2 YYEEEE. The V segment lost 3 bases and the J segment 6 bases; nucleotides outside the gene matches: 8. The CDR3 contains 14 residues. CDR3 amino acids: CASSWGQEMSEQYF. CDR3 DNA sequence: TGTGCCAGCAGCTGGGGACAGGAAATGAGCGAGCAGTACTTC.

This rearrangement joins TRBV10-2 to TRBJ1-5, with D unclear. Germline lookup yields CDR1 WSHSY and CDR2 SAAADI. This CDR3 is 14 amino acids long. V was shortened by 2 bases and J by 5 bases, with 10 bases between the two germline ends. CDR3 sequence (DNA): TGCGCCAGCAGTGAGGGTGGAGGCTATCAGCCCCAGCATTTT. Amino acids: CASSEGGGYQPQHF.

This chain links TRBV6-5 with TRBJ1-5, with D tentatively TRBD1 (5 bases). Trimming removed 5 bases from V and 3 bases from J, with 14 bases in between. CDR1 is MNHEY, CDR2 SVGAGI, per germline. The CDR3 runs 15 residues. CDR3 in DNA: TGTGCCAGCAGTCCGTCCCCAGGGTACAATCAGCCCCAGCATTTT. Protein product: CASSPSPGYNQPQHF.

V and J are TRBV30 and TRBJ2-5; 7 bases are a match to TRBD2. CDR3 length: 15 amino acids. V dropped 1 base and J dropped 5; count of bases not matched to a gene: 10. Germline CDR1 GTSNPN, CDR2 SVGIG (reference sequence). In DNA, the CDR3 is TGTGCCTGGAGTGGATGGGCGGGAGCGGTCGAGACCCAGTACTTC. Residues: CAWSGWAGAVETQYF.

The V call is TRBV30, the J call TRBJ1-5; 7 positions agree with TRBD1. With V trimmed by 7 bases and J by 3 bases, 3 bases remained unmatched. Germline values: CDR1 GTSNPN, CDR2 SVGIG (reference sequence). The CDR3 spans 12 residues. The CDR3, as DNA: TGTGCCTTCGGGACAGACAATCAGCCCCAGCATTTT. Amino acid sequence: CAFGTDNQPQHF.

This clone occurred a few times. The chain employs TRBV7-8 and TRBJ2-1, with 10 bases matching TRBD2. This CDR3 comprises 16 residues. V shed 5 bases and J 0 bases; nucleotides not matched to a gene: 4. Germline CDR1 SGHVS, CDR2 FQNEAQ. The CDR3 loop is CASSRTSGSSYNEQFF. CDR3 nucleotides: TGTGCCAGCAGCCGGACTAGCGGAAGCTCCTACAATGAGCAGTTCTTC.

Only one count was recorded for this clone. The gene calls are TRBV25-1 and TRBJ1-2; no reliable D call. CDR3 length equals 12 residues. Trimming left V 5 bases short and J 5 bases short, with 9 bases between. CDR1 is MGHDK and CDR2 is SYGVNS in the germline V gene. The CDR3 loop reads CASSRGLYGYTF. As DNA, the CDR3 is TGTGCCAGCAGTAGAGGGTTGTATGGCTACACCTTC.

CDR3: CASRLAGRETQYF. CDR3 nucleotide sequence: TGTGCCAGCAGGTTAGCAGGCCGGGAAACCCAGTACTTC. V and J are TRBV5-4 and TRBJ2-5; the D gene is possibly TRBD2 (5 bases). Germline V CDR1 and CDR2: SGHNT, YYREEE (reference sequence). This CDR3 spans 13 amino acids. Trimming left V 5 bases short and J 8 bases short, with 16 bases between.

In DNA, the CDR3 is TGTGCCAGCAGCGAGGGACTAGCGGGAAGCACAGATACGCAGTATTTT. Its protein is CASSEGLAGSTDTQYF. The genes are TRBV7-4 and TRBJ2-3; 13 positions match TRBD2. With V trimmed by 5 bases and J by 0 bases, 2 bases remained unmatched. The CDR3 spans 16 residues. Germline V gives CDR1 SGHVT, CDR2 SQSDAQ.

This chain connects TRBV19 to TRBJ1-4; a possible D gene is TRBD1 (6 bases). Germline V gene lookup returns CDR1 LNHDA and CDR2 SQIVND (reference sequence). This CDR3 region has 17 residues. Trimming stripped 11 bases from V and 5 bases from J, with 27 bases between. The CDR3 spells CAPSKIRVGRGNEKLFF. The DNA of the CDR3 is TGTGCCCCTAGTAAGATTAGGGTAGGCAGGGGAAATGAAAAACTGTTTTTT.

The V and J genes are TRBV5-1 and TRBJ2-5; tentative D call: TRBD2 (6 bases). The DNA end is a closer match to TRBJ2-7, so the J assignment may be wrong. CDR3 length: 15 residues. Germline-derived CDR1 and CDR2 are SGHRS and YFSETQ. CDR3 bases: TGCGCCAGCAGCTTGGTGCCGGGGGACGCCTACGAGCAGTACTTC. Amino acid sequence: CASSLVPGDAYEQYF.

This clone was observed a handful of times. The V gene is TRBV4-1, the J gene TRBJ2-7, with D maybe TRBD1 (6 bases). The CDR3 covers 15 residues. Germline values: CDR1 MGHRA, CDR2 YSYEKL. Trimming removed 0 bases at V and 4 bases at J, with 13 bases between. The CDR3, as DNA: TGCGCCAGCAGCCAAGATTGGGGGCACGGGTACGAGCAGTACTTC. This gives the protein CASSQDWGHGYEQYF.

This chain links TRBV5-6 with TRBJ1-4; TRBD1 agrees at 8 bases. This CDR3 is 13 amino acids long. The V and J ends lost 4 bases and 11 bases, in that order; junction bases with no gene match: 7. The germline gives CDR1 SGHDT, CDR2 YYEEEE. CDR3 bases: TGTGCCAGCAGCGTTCACAGGGGGTTGAAACTGTTTTTT. Its protein product is CASSVHRGLKLFF.

CDR3 bases: TGTGCCAGCAGTGAATTGAGCGGGGCGAACACTGAAGCTTTCTTT. It encodes CASSELSGANTEAFF. The chain recombines TRBV6-1 with TRBJ1-1; tentative D call: TRBD1 (5 bases). The germline V and J ends were trimmed by 2 bases and 1 base, with 11 bases remaining between them. The germline gives CDR1 MNHNS, CDR2 SASEGT. This CDR3 is 15 amino acids long.

The chain combines TRBV7-3 with TRBJ2-2; TRBD1 matches at 9 bases. Germline V CDR1 and CDR2: SGHTA, FQGTGA. The CDR3 has 15 residues. Trimming removed 5 bases from V and 4 bases from J; junction bases left unmatched: 5. CDR3 sequence: CASSGGTGSTGELFF. The DNA of the CDR3 is TGTGCCAGCAGCGGAGGGACAGGGAGCACCGGGGAGCTGTTTTTT.

This clone was observed a single time. J is TRBJ1-2 and V is TRBV6-1, with 7 bases aligning to TRBD1. Trimming removed 7 bases from V and 5 bases from J; junction bases left unmatched: 10. This CDR3 has 14 amino acids. Germline V gene sequence: CDR1 MNHNS, CDR2 SASEGT. CDR3 sequence (DNA): TGTGCCAGCACCGACTCGCCAGGGGGATATGGCTACACCTTC. It specifies CASTDSPGGYGYTF.